The TCR beta chain described here comes from a study of blood T cell repertoires in COVID-19 (dated by TCRdb to the early 2020s). In the study overall: Collaborator samples came from the United States, Italy and Spain and covered acute and convalescent phases of COVID-19. The samples were drawn from the first 160 participants of the ongoing ImmuneRACE study and from 1,254 subjects provided by 6 global collaborators. A de-identified subject ID, COVID-19 status, age in years and sex were almost always included in the sample metadata. Subjects who had been exposed to COVID-19, were actively infected with it, or had recovered from it provided the deeply sampled blood TCRbeta repertoires that made up the dataset. The repertoires were released in a freely available public database intended as a resource for research on the immune response to SARS-CoV-2. The prospective study material was composed of cDNA or gDNA derived from T cells, B-cell-depleted T cells, or PBMCs. Where HLA class I and class II types were available, the types were taken from metadata supplied by the sample provider, not from assay-based typing.

Whole blood was collected in K2EDTA tubes by collaborating institutions according to the institutions' own protocols. For TCRbeta analysis, collaborators shipped samples as frozen whole blood, isolated PBMCs, or DNA extracted from either of those sample types. As concerns this clone: Its target antigen remains unknown. No quality values exist for individual bases; no much larger clone is one base distant.

The immunoSEQ Assay, a bias-controlled multiplex PCR, was used to amplify TCRbeta CDR3 regions from genomic DNA. Per the source publication's procedure: The number of nucleated cells in each sample was estimated from the amplification of reference gene primers within the assay. To quantify the absolute abundance of each unique TCRbeta CDR3 rearrangement, sequence reads were collapsed and filtered. Productive Simpson clonality was computed per sample as the square root of Simpson's diversity index over productive rearrangements. The source is immuneACCESS, and TCRdb retained only in-frame sequences with V and J called. Part of the clones is not carried over; for the studies checked, unresolved V genes explain less than half of this, and the remainder is unexplained. The V and J calls and clone size are taken from that table; D and trimming were inferred from the DNA. This sample comprises some 200,000 clones, approximately 86% of them detected only once. The ten largest account for less than 3% of the sample.

Points the paper makes about the study in general: Clinical and demographic metadata were provided uncurated, with the amount varying by source and participant.

The TCR comes from a middle-aged man with active or convalescent COVID-19. The sequencing sample was made of peripheral blood.

The DNA sequence is as follows: TGCAGTGCCCCCTGGGGTAGCGGGGGATTCTTC. Translation gives CSAPWGSGGFF. This chain joins TRBV20-1 to TRBJ2-1, and 9 junctional nucleotides match TRBD2. V is pruned by 6 bases and J by 16 bases, leaving 10 bases of the junction without a gene match. From cysteine to phenylalanine, the CDR3 is 11 amino acids long. Only the CDR3 DNA is retained, 33 bases long and in frame from the first base. Per the germline V gene (reference sequence), DFQATT is the CDR1 and SNEGSKA is the CDR2.